This TCR beta chain was identified in a study of human T cells and chemical hapten exposure. Looking at the study overall: Chiefly women, the patients showed alopecia areata, totalis or universalis. Overall study findings and caveats: All donors were alopecia patients, so their immunity may differ from that of healthy people.

Details on this clonotype: Its antigen is not known.

MiXCR was run by TCRdb on the RACE reads, yielding one entry per CDR3 protein. There are about 40,000 distinct CDR3 sequences in the sample; more than 9% occur only once, and approximately 6.2% lies in the top ten. The time point denotes: pre-sensitization, week 0. Regarding treatment: therapeutic diphenylcyclopropenone sensitization with weekly scalp DPC. This CDR3 has 16 residues. Germline V gene sequence: CDR1 SGHAT, CDR2 FQNNGV. V dropped 4 bases and J dropped 4; count of bases not matched to a gene: 9. This specimen consisted of whole blood, obtained in connection with sensitization to the hapten diphenylcyclopropenone (DPC). The sequence derives from a man between 25 and 39 years old with alopecia areata. Some clones in this sample may be carry-over from other donors' samples. The chain combines TRBV11-2 with TRBJ2-5; 10 bases map to TRBD2. CDR3 DNA: TGTGCCAGCAGCTCCCCTAGCGGGGGTGGGCGAGAGACCCAGTACTTC. Translation gives CASSSPSGGGRETQYF.